These 25 T cell receptor beta chains share one sample of origin, sequenced in a study of blood T cells in healthy people across ages. Primers used in a second PCR of roughly 6 to 11 cycles were a sample-barcoded 5' primer and a J-beta primer mix. TCRdb passed the 5' RACE reads through MiXCR, listing each CDR3 protein once. The repertoire holds just under 750,000 distinct CDR3 sequences, with approximately 22% as singletons. Input material: blood. The receptors come from a man in his 70s in good health.

This clonotype turned up a few times. The CDR3 spells CASSLGQGLSKNIQYF. The DNA of the CDR3 is TGTGCCAGCAGTTTAGGGCAGGGGCTATCCAAAAACATTCAGTACTTC. The rearrangement joins TRBV12-3 or TRBV12-4 to TRBJ2-4, with a tentative D call TRBD1 (6 bases). CDR3 size: 16 residues. Trimming removed 1 base at V and 2 bases at J, with 12 bases between.

This clonotype was picked up many times. This chain links TRBV27 with TRBJ2-3; TRBD2 might be the D (6 bases). This CDR3 has 15 amino acids. Trimming removed 5 bases from V and 8 bases from J, with 20 bases in between. Germline V gene data show CDR1 as MNHEY and CDR2 as SMNVEV (reference sequence). The CDR3 region is CASSPTQGMGGTQYF. The CDR3 DNA reads as TGTGCCAGCAGTCCAACCCAAGGGATGGGAGGTACGCAGTATTTT.

The sample holds a few counts of this clonotype. The CDR3 DNA is TGTGCCAGCAGCCAAGGGGAGAGACTCTCACCCCTCCACTTT. Protein: CASSQGERLSPLHF. The V and J genes are TRBV3-1 and TRBJ1-6; D gene uncertain. Trimming cost V 1 base and J 10 bases, with 11 bases left between them. Germline V gives CDR1 LGHDT, CDR2 YNNKEL (reference sequence). The CDR3 has 14 residues.

A few counts support this clonotype. The V and J genes are TRBV5-1 and TRBJ2-3; 14 bases align to TRBD2. The CDR3 covers 22 residues. J was trimmed by 0 bases and V by 0 bases; bases with no gene match: 15. Germline V lookup: CDR1 SGHRS, CDR2 YFSETQ. The CDR3 region is CASSLVANGLAGGGASTDTQYF. CDR3 sequence (DNA): TGCGCCAGCAGCTTGGTGGCCAACGGACTAGCGGGGGGCGGTGCTAGCACAGATACGCAGTATTTT.

The chain joins TRBV6-2 or TRBV6-3 to TRBJ2-1, with 11 bases identical to TRBD1. With the DNA end fitting TRBJ2-7 better, the J assignment may be wrong. In germline, CDR1 is MNHEY, CDR2 SVGEGT. This CDR3 region has 16 residues. The CDR3: CASSYPTGTGGYEQYF. The CDR3 coding sequence is TGTGCCAGCAGTTACCCCACCGGGACAGGGGGCTACGAGCAGTACTTC.

As to this clonotype: At one end the junction does not follow the germline gene, possibly because of a read error. The rearrangement joins TRBV20-1 to TRBJ2-1; 8 bases match TRBD1. The CDR3 is 14 residues long. Per germline, CDR1 DFQATT and CDR2 SNEGSKA (reference sequence). For the CDR3, the DNA is TGCAGTGCCCAGGACAGGGCTTCCTACAATGAGCGGTTCTTC. It translates to CSAQDRASYNERFF.

The rearrangement uses TRBV9 and TRBJ2-6; a possible D gene is TRBD1 (6 bases). The CDR3 is 19 residues long. Germline V gene lookup returns CDR1 SGDLS and CDR2 YYNGEE. The V end lost 2 bases, the J end lost 1 base, and 19 bases lay between the germline ends. The chain's CDR3 is CASSVFWDTGSSGANVLTF. The CDR3 DNA follows: TGTGCCAGCAGCGTTTTTTGGGACACCGGTTCTTCTGGGGCCAACGTCCTGACTTTC.

On this clonotype: A junction boundary mismatches the germline segment, possibly from a read error. The chain couples TRBV6-5 to TRBJ1-1; 7 bases match TRBD1. This CDR3 contains 14 residues. Germline CDR1 is MNHEY and CDR2 is SVGAGI. DNA for the CDR3: TGTGCCAGCAGTTACTACGACAGGGCAAGGGAAGCCTTCTTT. Translation gives CASSYYDRAREAFF.

The table lists this clonotype with a few counts. CDR3 sequence (DNA): TGTGCCAGCAGCCGCGAGGGCGGGAGCCCCGGGGAGCTGTTTTTT. Translation gives CASSREGGSPGELFF. The chain combines TRBV7-8 with TRBJ2-2; the match to TRBD2 covers 7 bases. Germline lookup yields CDR1 SGHVS and CDR2 FQNEAQ. J gave up 6 bases and V 5 bases, and 9 bases lay outside the gene matches. The CDR3 is made up of 15 amino acids.

There are a few counts of this clonotype. This chain connects TRBV19 to TRBJ2-4; 7 bases fit TRBD1. Germline-derived CDR1 and CDR2 are LNHDA and SQIVND (reference sequence). With V trimmed by 7 bases and J by 1 base, 10 bases remained unmatched. The length of the CDR3 is 16 residues. The CDR3 nucleotides read TGTGCCAGTACCAACCTACAGGGGACGGCCAAAAACATTCAGTACTTC. It yields the protein CASTNLQGTAKNIQYF.

In its sample, this clonotype was seen a few times. V is TRBV9 and J is TRBJ2-1; 7 bases align to TRBD2. The germline V gene encodes CDR1 SGDLS and CDR2 YYNGEE. Germline trimming cut 3 bases from V and 5 bases from J; bases unmatched to any gene: 8. The CDR3 is 15 amino acids. The CDR3 here is CASSEGRGVNNEQFF. The DNA for the CDR3 is TGTGCCAGCAGCGAGGGCCGGGGGGTCAACAATGAGCAGTTCTTC.

J is TRBJ2-7 and V is TRBV19, with 7 bases lining up with TRBD1. The germline CDR1 and CDR2 sequences are LNHDA and SQIVND (reference sequence). This CDR3 has 15 residues. J lost 3 bases, V lost 5 bases, and 10 bases had no gene match. CDR3 protein: CASSYSEGQSYEQYF. CDR3 sequence (DNA): TGTGCCAGTAGTTACAGCGAGGGACAGAGCTACGAGCAGTACTTC.

The genes are TRBV18 and TRBJ2-5, with D possibly being TRBD2 (6 bases). The closer fit of TRBJ2-7 to the DNA end suggests the J call may be wrong. From germline, CDR1 is KGHSH and CDR2 LQKENI. The CDR3 is 14 amino acids. DNA for the CDR3: TGTGCCAGCTCACCGATGTTGGGGGGTAACGAGCAGTACTTC. Translated: CASSPMLGGNEQYF.

There are many counts of this clonotype. V and J are TRBV28 and TRBJ2-5; unclear D gene. TRBJ2-7 matches the DNA end more closely, so the J call is doubtful. Germline CDR1 reads MDHEN; CDR2 reads SYDVKM. This CDR3 comprises 12 residues. The CDR3 protein is CASSTTAYEQYF. Here the CDR3 DNA reads TGTGCCAGCAGCACCACAGCGTACGAGCAGTACTTC.

The chain couples TRBV19 to TRBJ1-1; D perhaps matches TRBD1 (5 bases). The CDR3 totals 15 residues. Germline lookup yields CDR1 LNHDA and CDR2 SQIVND (reference sequence). Trimming took off 7 bases at V and 1 base at J, with 16 bases between the two ends. CDR3 in amino acids: CASTLNSGGNTEAFF. As DNA, the CDR3 is TGTGCCAGTACCTTAAACTCGGGGGGGAACACTGAAGCTTTCTTT.

This rearrangement joins TRBV7-9 to TRBJ2-1, with 10 nucleotides matching TRBD2. With V trimmed by 4 bases and J by 6 bases, 6 bases remained unmatched. CDR1 SEHNR and CDR2 FQNEAQ come from the germline V gene (reference sequence). CDR3 size: 15 residues. DNA of the CDR3: TGTGCCAGCAGCTCCTACGAGCGGGAGGGCAATGAGCAGTTCTTC. Its protein product is CASSSYEREGNEQFF.

This clonotype was detected a few times. The rearrangement links TRBV28 to TRBJ2-1; 11 bases fit TRBD1. Per the germline V gene, CDR1 is MDHEN and CDR2 is SYDVKM. The CDR3 spans 16 residues. V gave up 3 bases and J gave up 8 bases; unmatched junction bases: 9. CDR3 protein: CASSFSGTGGRHEQFF. Here the CDR3 DNA reads TGTGCCAGCAGTTTCTCGGGGACAGGGGGTAGGCATGAGCAGTTCTTC.

The rearrangement uses TRBV3-1 and TRBJ2-1; TRBD1 is a possible D gene (5 bases). Germline assignment: CDR1 LGHDT and CDR2 YNNKEL (reference sequence). V was shortened by 10 bases and J by 16 bases, with 20 bases between the two germline ends. CDR3 length: 11 amino acids. CDR3 nucleotides: TGTGCCAACAACACCGGGCACAGGAGTTTCTTC. The encoded protein is CANNTGHRSFF.

V usage is TRBV12-3 or TRBV12-4 and J usage is TRBJ2-5; D remains unclear. The J call is uncertain, as TRBJ2-7 better fits the DNA end. This CDR3 spans 16 amino acids. The CDR3 sequence: CASSLGPPGIPYEQYF. CDR3 DNA: TGTGCCAGCAGTTTAGGGCCCCCCGGCATCCCCTACGAGCAGTACTTC.

This CDR3 is CSARDSLLAKNIQYF. CDR3 nucleotide sequence: TGCAGCGCTCGGGACTCCCTGCTAGCCAAAAACATTCAGTACTTC. The chain has TRBV29-1 and TRBJ2-4; the D gene is possibly TRBD2 (6 bases). The CDR3 covers 15 residues. Trimming pared 7 bases from V and 0 bases from J, leaving 16 bases between. Germline assignment: CDR1 SQVTM and CDR2 ANQGSEA.

This chain joins TRBV6-2 or TRBV6-3 and TRBJ1-2; no definite D call. V was pared by 6 bases and J by 3 bases, with 23 bases between. This CDR3 spans 17 amino acids. Germline lookup yields CDR1 MNHEY and CDR2 SVGEGT. DNA of the CDR3: TGTGCCAGCAGCCCCCCCAAATCTACACGAAATTACTATGGCTACACCTTC. This gives the protein CASSPPKSTRNYYGYTF.

The genes are TRBV12-3 or TRBV12-4 and TRBJ2-6; TRBD2 might be the D (5 bases). The CDR3 has 17 residues. Trimming left V 3 bases short and J 0 bases short, with 12 bases between. CDR3 protein: CASSFGESSSGANVLTF. The CDR3 DNA follows: TGTGCCAGCAGTTTCGGGGAAAGCTCCTCTGGGGCCAACGTCCTGACTTTC.

J is TRBJ1-1 and V is TRBV28, with D possibly being TRBD1 (5 bases). This CDR3 is 16 amino acids long. The germline CDR1 and CDR2 sequences are MDHEN and SYDVKM. V was clipped by 5 bases and J by 1 base, with 17 bases between them. Written as DNA, the CDR3 is TGTGCCAGCAGTAGTGGAACCTTGACAGAGAACACTGAAGCTTTCTTT. It translates to CASSSGTLTENTEAFF. Variable domain in full (rest from reference TRBV28 and TRBJ1-1): DVKVTQSSRYLVKRTGEKVFLECVQDMDHENMFWYRQDPGLGLRLIYFSYDVKMKEKGDIPEGYSVSREKKERFSLILESASTNQTSMYLCASSSGTLTENTEAFFGQGTRLTVV.

The rearrangement links TRBV6-5 to TRBJ2-7, with 8 bases lining up with TRBD2. This CDR3 region has 15 residues. CDR1 is MNHEY and CDR2 is SVGAGI in the germline V gene. V shed 2 bases, J shed 4 bases, and the junction held 7 bases outside the gene matches. In DNA, the CDR3 is TGTGCCAGCAGTTACACCGGGACTAGGAAGTACGAGCAGTACTTC. Protein product: CASSYTGTRKYEQYF.

The V gene is TRBV10-1, the J gene TRBJ1-2; no clear D. CDR3 length: 13 residues. The germline V gene has CDR1 WNHNN and CDR2 SYGVQD (reference sequence). V shed 0 bases and J shed 5 bases, with 7 bases lying between them. The CDR3 DNA follows: TGCGCCAGCAGTGAGTCATCTCAGTATGGCTACACCTTC. Translated: CASSESSQYGYTF.